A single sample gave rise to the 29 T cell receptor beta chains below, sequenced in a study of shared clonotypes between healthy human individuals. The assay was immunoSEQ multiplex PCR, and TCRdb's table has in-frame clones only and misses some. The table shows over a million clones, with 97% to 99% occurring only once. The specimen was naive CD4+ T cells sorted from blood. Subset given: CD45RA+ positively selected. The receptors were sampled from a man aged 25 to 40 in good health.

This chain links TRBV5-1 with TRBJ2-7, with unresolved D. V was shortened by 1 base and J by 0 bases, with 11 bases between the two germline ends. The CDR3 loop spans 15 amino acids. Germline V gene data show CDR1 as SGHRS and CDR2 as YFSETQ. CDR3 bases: TGCGCCAGCAGCTTGTTAGCAGAAAACTCCTACGAGCAGTACTTC. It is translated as CASSLLAENSYEQYF.

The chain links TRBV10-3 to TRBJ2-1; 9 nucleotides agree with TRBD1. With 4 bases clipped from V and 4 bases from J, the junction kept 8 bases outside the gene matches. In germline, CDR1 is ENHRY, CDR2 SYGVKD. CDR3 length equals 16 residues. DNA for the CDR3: TGTGCCATCAGTGGGAACAGGGACAGGGCTTACAATGAGCAGTTCTTC. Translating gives CAISGNRDRAYNEQFF.

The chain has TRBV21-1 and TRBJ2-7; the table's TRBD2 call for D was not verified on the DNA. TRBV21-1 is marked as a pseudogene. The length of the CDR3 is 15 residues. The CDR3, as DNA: TGTGCCAGCAGCAATGTAGCGGGAAGATGCTACGAGCAGTACTTC. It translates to CASSNVAGRCYEQYF.

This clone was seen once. CDR3 coding DNA: TGTGCCAGTAGGGACAGGCACTACGAGCAGTACTTC. Its translation: CASRDRHYEQYF. The V gene is TRBV19, the J gene TRBJ2-7, with 7 bases matching TRBD1. Germline V gene sequence: CDR1 LNHDA, CDR2 SQIVND (reference sequence). The CDR3 has 12 residues. The junction had 2 bases not matched to a gene; V was cut back by 6 bases and J by 3 bases.

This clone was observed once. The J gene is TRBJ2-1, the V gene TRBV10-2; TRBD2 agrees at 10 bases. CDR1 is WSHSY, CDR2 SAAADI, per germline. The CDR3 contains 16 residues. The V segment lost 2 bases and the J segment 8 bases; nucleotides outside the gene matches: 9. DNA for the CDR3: TGCGCCAGCAGTGAGGCCCCAGCGGGAGGGAAGGATGAGCAGTTCTTC. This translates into CASSEAPAGGKDEQFF.

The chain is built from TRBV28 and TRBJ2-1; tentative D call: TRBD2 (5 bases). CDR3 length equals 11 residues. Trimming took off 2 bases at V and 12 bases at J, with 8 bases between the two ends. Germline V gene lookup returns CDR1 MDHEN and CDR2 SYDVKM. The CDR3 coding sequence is TGTGCCAGCAGTTTAGAGGGAATGCAGTTCTTC. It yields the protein CASSLEGMQFF.

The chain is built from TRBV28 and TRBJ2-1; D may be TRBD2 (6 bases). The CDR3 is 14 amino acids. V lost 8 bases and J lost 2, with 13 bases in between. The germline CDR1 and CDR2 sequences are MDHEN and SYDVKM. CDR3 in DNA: TGTGCCAGCCGCTCTAGCGAGACCTACAATGAGCAGTTCTTC. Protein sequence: CASRSSETYNEQFF.

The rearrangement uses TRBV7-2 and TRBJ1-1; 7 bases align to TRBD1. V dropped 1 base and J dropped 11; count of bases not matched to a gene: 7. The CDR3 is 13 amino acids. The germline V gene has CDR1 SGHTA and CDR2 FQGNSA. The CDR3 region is CASSLVLTGEAFF. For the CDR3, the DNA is TGTGCCAGCAGCTTAGTTTTAACAGGGGAGGCTTTCTTT. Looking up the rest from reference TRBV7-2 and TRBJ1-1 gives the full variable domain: GAGVSQSPSNKVTEKGKDVELRCDPISGHTALYWYRQSLGQGLEFLIYFQGNSAPDKSGLPSDRFSAERTGGSVSTLTIQRTQQEDSAVYLCASSLVLTGEAFFGQGTRLTVV.

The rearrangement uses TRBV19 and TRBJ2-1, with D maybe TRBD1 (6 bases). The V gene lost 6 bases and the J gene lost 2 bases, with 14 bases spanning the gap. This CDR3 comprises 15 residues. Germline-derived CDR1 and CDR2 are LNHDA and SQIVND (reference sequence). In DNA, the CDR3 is TGTGCCAGTAGCAACAGCTGGGGGCCCTACAATGAGCAGTTCTTC. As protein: CASSNSWGPYNEQFF. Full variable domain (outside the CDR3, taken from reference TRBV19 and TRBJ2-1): DGGITQSPKYLFRKEGQNVTLSCEQNLNHDAMYWYRQDPGQGLRLIYYSQIVNDFQKGDIAEGYSVSREKKESFPLTVTSAQKNPTAFYLCASSNSWGPYNEQFFGPGTRLTVL.

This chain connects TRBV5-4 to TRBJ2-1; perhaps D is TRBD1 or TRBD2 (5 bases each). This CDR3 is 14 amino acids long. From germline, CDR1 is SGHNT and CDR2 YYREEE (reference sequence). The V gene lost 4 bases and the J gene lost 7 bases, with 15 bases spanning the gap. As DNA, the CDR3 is TGTGCCAGCAGCCCCGCGGTGAGGGGAAATGAGCAGTTCTTC. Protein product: CASSPAVRGNEQFF.

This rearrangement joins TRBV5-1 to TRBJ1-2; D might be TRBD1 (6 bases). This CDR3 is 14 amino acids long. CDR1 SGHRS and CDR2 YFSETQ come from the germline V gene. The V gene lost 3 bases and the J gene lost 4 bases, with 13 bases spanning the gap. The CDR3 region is CASSWEQGPYGYTF. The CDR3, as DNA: TGCGCCAGCAGCTGGGAACAGGGACCCTATGGCTACACCTTC. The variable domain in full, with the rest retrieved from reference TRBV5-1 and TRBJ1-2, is KAGVTQTPRYLIKTRGQQVTLSCSPISGHRSVSWYQQTPGQGLQFLFEYFSETQRNKGNFPGRFSGRQFSNSRSEMNVSTLELGDSALYLCASSWEQGPYGYTFGSGTRLTVV.

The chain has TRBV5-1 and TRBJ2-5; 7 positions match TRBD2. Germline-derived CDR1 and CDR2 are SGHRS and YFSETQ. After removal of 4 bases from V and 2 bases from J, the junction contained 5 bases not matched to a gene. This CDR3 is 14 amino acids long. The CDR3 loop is CASSRAGLQETQYF. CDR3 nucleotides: TGCGCCAGCAGCAGAGCGGGATTACAAGAGACCCAGTACTTC.

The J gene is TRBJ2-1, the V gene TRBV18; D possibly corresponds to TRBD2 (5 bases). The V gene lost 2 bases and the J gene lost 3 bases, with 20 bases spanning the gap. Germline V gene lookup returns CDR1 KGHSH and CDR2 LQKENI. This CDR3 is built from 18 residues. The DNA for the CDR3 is TGTGCCAGCTCACCATCTCTAAGTGGCGGAGGTATCTACAATGAGCAGTTCTTC. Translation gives CASSPSLSGGGIYNEQFF.

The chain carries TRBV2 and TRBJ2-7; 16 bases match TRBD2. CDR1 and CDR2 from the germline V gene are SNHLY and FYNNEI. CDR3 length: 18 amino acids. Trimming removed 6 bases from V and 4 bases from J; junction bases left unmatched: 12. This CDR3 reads CASSAGTSGRAVVYEQYF. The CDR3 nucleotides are TGTGCCAGCAGCGCCGGGACTAGCGGGAGGGCCGTGGTTTACGAGCAGTACTTC.

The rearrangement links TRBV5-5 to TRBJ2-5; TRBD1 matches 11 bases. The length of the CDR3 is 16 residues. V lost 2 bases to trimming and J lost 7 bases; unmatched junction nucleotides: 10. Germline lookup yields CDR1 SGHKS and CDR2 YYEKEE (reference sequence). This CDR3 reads CASSLAIPGQGVTQYF. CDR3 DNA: TGTGCCAGCAGCTTAGCTATTCCGGGACAGGGGGTGACCCAGTACTTC.

CDR3 coding DNA: TGTGCCAGCAGTTACAGGGTGGGGACCGGGGAGCTGTTTTTT. It translates to CASSYRVGTGELFF. The gene calls are TRBV6-6 and TRBJ2-2; D is unresolved. Germline CDR1 reads MNHNY; CDR2 reads SVGAGI (reference sequence). The V end lost 2 bases, the J end lost 5 bases, and 9 bases lay between the germline ends. CDR3 length equals 14 residues.

CDR3 amino acids: CSVPSGTSPNTGELFF. CDR3 DNA sequence: TGCAGCGTTCCATCCGGGACTTCCCCGAACACCGGGGAGCTGTTTTTT. The chain carries TRBV29-1 and TRBJ2-2; TRBD2 might be the D (6 bases). Germline V CDR1 and CDR2: SQVTM, ANQGSEA. The CDR3 loop spans 16 amino acids. V gave up 5 bases and J gave up 0 bases, with 16 bases separating them.

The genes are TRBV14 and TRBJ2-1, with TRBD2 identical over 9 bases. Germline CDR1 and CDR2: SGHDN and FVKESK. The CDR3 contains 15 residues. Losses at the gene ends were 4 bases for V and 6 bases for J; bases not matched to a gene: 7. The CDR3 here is CASSPGLAPGNEQFF. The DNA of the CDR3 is TGTGCCAGCAGCCCTGGACTAGCGCCGGGCAATGAGCAGTTCTTC.

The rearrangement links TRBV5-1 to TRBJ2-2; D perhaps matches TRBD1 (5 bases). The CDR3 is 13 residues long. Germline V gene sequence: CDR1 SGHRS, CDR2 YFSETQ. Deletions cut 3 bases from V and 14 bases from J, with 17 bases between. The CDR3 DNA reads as TGCGCCAGCAGCTCCCCGCGCGCTCAGGGTCTGTTTTTT. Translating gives CASSSPRAQGLFF.

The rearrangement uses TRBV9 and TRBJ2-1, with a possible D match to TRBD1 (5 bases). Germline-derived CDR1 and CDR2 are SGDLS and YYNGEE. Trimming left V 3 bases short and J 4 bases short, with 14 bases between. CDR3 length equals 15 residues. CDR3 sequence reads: CASSGDPPGYNEQFF. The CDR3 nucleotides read TGTGCCAGCAGCGGAGACCCCCCAGGGTACAATGAGCAGTTCTTC.

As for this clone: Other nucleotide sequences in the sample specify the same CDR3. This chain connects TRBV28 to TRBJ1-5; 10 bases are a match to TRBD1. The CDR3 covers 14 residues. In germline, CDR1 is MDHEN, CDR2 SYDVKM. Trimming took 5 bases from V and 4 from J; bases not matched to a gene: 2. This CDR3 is CASSGQGGNQPQHF. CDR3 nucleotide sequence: TGTGCCAGCAGTGGACAGGGGGGAAATCAGCCCCAGCATTTT.

In DNA, the CDR3 is TGTGCCAGCAGCTTAGGGCTAGCGGCAAACTACGAGCAGTACTTC. Its protein is CASSLGLAANYEQYF. The chain carries TRBV7-6 and TRBJ2-7, with 7 bases identical to TRBD2. J gave up 3 bases and V 1 base, and 6 bases lay outside the gene matches. Germline lookup yields CDR1 SGHVS and CDR2 FNYEAQ. This CDR3 has 15 residues.

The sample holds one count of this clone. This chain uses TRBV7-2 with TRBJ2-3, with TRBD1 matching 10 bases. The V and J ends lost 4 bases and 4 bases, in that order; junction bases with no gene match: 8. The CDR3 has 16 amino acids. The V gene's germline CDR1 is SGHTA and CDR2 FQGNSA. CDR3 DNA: TGTGCCAGCAGCTCAACCTCCGGGACAGGGGCAGATACGCAGTATTTT. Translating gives CASSSTSGTGADTQYF.

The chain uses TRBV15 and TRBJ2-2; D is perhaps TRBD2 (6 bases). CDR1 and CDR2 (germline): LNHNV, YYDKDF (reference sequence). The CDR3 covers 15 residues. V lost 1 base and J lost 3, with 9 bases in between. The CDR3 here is CATSRGGDYTGELFF. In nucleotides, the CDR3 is TGTGCCACCAGCAGAGGGGGGGATTACACCGGGGAGCTGTTTTTT.

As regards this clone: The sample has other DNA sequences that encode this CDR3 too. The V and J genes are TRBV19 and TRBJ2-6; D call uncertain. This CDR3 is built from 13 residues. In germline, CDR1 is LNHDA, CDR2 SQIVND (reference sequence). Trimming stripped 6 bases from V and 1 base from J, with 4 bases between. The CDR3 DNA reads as TGTGCCAGTAGAACGTCTGGGGCCAACGTCCTGACTTTC. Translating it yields CASRTSGANVLTF.

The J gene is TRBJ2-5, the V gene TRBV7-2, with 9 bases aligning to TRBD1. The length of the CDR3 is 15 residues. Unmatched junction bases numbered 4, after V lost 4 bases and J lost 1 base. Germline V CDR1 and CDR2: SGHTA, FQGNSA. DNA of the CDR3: TGTGCCAGCAGCTCCAGACAGGGGGGCCAAGAGACCCAGTACTTC. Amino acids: CASSSRQGGQETQYF.

The CDR3 nucleotides are TGTGCCAGCAGTCGGCGGAACACTGAAGCTTTCTTT. It encodes CASSRRNTEAFF. The V gene is TRBV28, the J gene TRBJ1-1; D unresolved. Germline-derived CDR1 and CDR2 are MDHEN and SYDVKM. V was cut by 5 bases and J by 1 base, with 5 bases left in between. The CDR3 extends over 12 amino acids.

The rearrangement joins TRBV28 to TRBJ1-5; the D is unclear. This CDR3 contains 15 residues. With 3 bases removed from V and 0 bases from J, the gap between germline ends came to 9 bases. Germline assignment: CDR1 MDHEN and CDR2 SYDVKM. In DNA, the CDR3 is TGTGCCAGCAGTTTGAGGCAGAATAGCAATCAGCCCCAGCATTTT. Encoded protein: CASSLRQNSNQPQHF.

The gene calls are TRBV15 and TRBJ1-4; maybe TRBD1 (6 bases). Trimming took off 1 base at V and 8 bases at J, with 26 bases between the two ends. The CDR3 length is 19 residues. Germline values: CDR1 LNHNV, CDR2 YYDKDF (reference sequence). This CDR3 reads CATSRVKGTGQGLKEKLFF. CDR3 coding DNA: TGTGCCACCAGCAGAGTTAAGGGAACAGGCCAGGGGCTTAAGGAAAAACTGTTTTTT.